This TCR beta chain was documented in a study of control samples from healthy donors and cancer patients. This clone was found a few times. CDR3 size: 15 residues. Trimming removed 3 bases from V and 4 bases from J, with 15 bases in between. The germline CDR1 and CDR2 sequences are MGHDK and SYGVNS. The assay was immunoSEQ multiplex PCR, and TCRdb's table has in-frame clones only and misses some. The data hold roughly 95,000 clones, with over 85% observed a single time. The sequencing sample was made of blood. The sequence was obtained from a human donor in good health. The donor label of this sample is uncertain. The chain combines TRBV25-1 with TRBJ1-1; the D gene is possibly TRBD1 (5 bases). CDR3 sequence: CASSDSDGGGTEAFF. CDR3 bases: TGTGCCAGCAGTGACAGTGATGGGGGAGGCACTGAAGCTTTCTTT.